The 8 T cell receptor beta chains reported below all come from one sample, sequenced in a study of shared T cell receptors in the human thymus. Generated by immunoSEQ multiplex PCR, the TCRdb table keeps only in-frame clones and is missing some. Of 640,000 or so clones in the sample, 87% were seen once. This sample also belongs to another study, concerning human thymus T cells.

Material: thymocytes. Receptors were obtained from a boy under two years old with a congenital heart defect.

This clone was recorded a few times. J is TRBJ1-3 and V is TRBV19; D might be TRBD1 (5 bases). The V gene lost 6 bases and the J gene lost 7 bases, with 10 bases spanning the gap. The CDR3 extends over 12 amino acids. Per the germline V gene, CDR1 is LNHDA and CDR2 is SQIVND (reference sequence). The CDR3 is CASSNHRNTIYF. CDR3 DNA sequence: TGTGCCAGTAGCAACCACAGGAACACCATATATTTT.

The chain uses TRBV7-2 and TRBJ2-2; TRBD2 aligns across 7 bases. CDR3 length: 15 residues. Germline CDR1 SGHTA, CDR2 FQGNSA. Trimming cost V 1 base and J 6 bases; bases outside gene matches: 5. The CDR3 is CASSLGTSQAGELFF. DNA of the CDR3: TGTGCCAGCAGCTTAGGGACTAGTCAGGCCGGGGAGCTGTTTTTT.

This chain connects TRBV5-1 to TRBJ2-2; a possible D gene is TRBD1 (6 bases). Germline assignment: CDR1 SGHRS and CDR2 YFSETQ. This CDR3 has 16 amino acids. The V and J ends lost 0 bases and 3 bases respectively, with 12 bases between them. DNA for the CDR3: TGCGCCAGCAGCTTGGCTCAGGACAGTCACACCGGGGAGCTGTTTTTT. This gives the protein CASSLAQDSHTGELFF.

The rearrangement uses TRBV7-8 and TRBJ1-5, with D possibly TRBD1 on 6 matching bases. Germline lookup yields CDR1 SGHVS and CDR2 FQNEAQ. The germline V and J ends were trimmed by 5 bases and 2 bases, with 16 bases remaining between them. The CDR3 runs 16 residues. The CDR3 DNA reads TGTGCCAGCAGCCCCACGGGGGGCTTAGGCAATCAGCCCCAGCATTTT. Amino acids: CASSPTGGLGNQPQHF.

J is TRBJ2-3 and V is TRBV30; 10 nucleotides line up with TRBD2. This CDR3 region has 17 residues. CDR1 and CDR2 from the germline V gene are GTSNPN and SVGIG (reference sequence). V lost 3 bases, J lost 1 base, and 10 bases stayed unmatched. Here the CDR3 reads CAWSLKGLAGGTDTQYF. Here the CDR3 DNA reads TGTGCCTGGAGCCTAAAGGGCCTAGCGGGAGGCACAGATACGCAGTATTTT.

V and J are TRBV27 and TRBJ1-1, with 10 bases identical to TRBD1. In germline, CDR1 is MNHEY, CDR2 SMNVEV (reference sequence). The J segment lost 4 bases and the V segment lost 6 bases, leaving 11 bases of the junction unmatched. The CDR3 contains 16 residues. The CDR3, as DNA: TGTGCCAGCAGATTAAGGCTCGGACAGGGGGGCACTGAAGCTTTCTTT. Protein sequence: CASRLRLGQGGTEAFF.

The chain uses TRBV4-1 and TRBJ1-4; a weak D match, TRBD1 (6 bases). Germline V gives CDR1 MGHRA, CDR2 YSYEKL. This CDR3 spans 16 amino acids. V shed 1 base and J shed 8 bases, with 17 bases lying between them. The chain's CDR3 is CASSQVPGDTYEKLFF. CDR3 in DNA: TGCGCCAGCAGCCAAGTACCAGGGGATACGTACGAAAAACTGTTTTTT.

V and J are TRBV5-1 and TRBJ2-6; D possibly corresponds to TRBD1 (5 bases). With 3 bases removed from V and 1 base from J, the gap between germline ends came to 8 bases. The CDR3 spans 15 residues. Germline loops: CDR1 SGHRS, CDR2 YFSETQ. Written as DNA, the CDR3 is TGCGCCAGCAGCTCGGACATATCTGGGGCCAACGTCCTGACTTTC. This codes for CASSSDISGANVLTF. Full variable domain (outside the CDR3, taken from reference TRBV5-1 and TRBJ2-6): KAGVTQTPRYLIKTRGQQVTLSCSPISGHRSVSWYQQTPGQGLQFLFEYFSETQRNKGNFPGRFSGRQFSNSRSEMNVSTLELGDSALYLCASSSDISGANVLTFGAGSRLTVL.